This TCR beta chain stems from a study of Tregs in tolerant kidney transplant recipients. Comment on this clone: The antigen is undetermined.

Unstimulated Tregs (CD4+CD25+CD127-) and CD4+CD25- non-Tregs were sorted from PBMCs. Clones were read by immunoSEQ multiplex PCR, and TCRdb kept only the in-frame ones, dropping some. The table lists about 240,000 clones, roughly 84% of them singletons. CDR3 size: 14 residues. Germline V gene data show CDR1 as MNHEY and CDR2 as SVGAGI. Trimming cost V 4 bases and J 13 bases; bases outside gene matches: 11. Whole-study findings and limits: Findings come from small patient numbers and require larger validation. This study did not directly address biological reproducibility. Expanding Tregs on activated donor B cells appeared to best identify donor-specific TCRbeta clones.

The rearrangement joins TRBV6-5 to TRBJ2-7, with 12 bases that match TRBD2. The specimen sequenced was CD4+ T cells from blood. This TCR was sampled from a human donor in good health. The chain's CDR3 is CASSSTLAGGPEYF. CDR3 coding DNA: TGTGCCAGCAGTTCGACTCTAGCGGGAGGGCCAGAATACTTC.